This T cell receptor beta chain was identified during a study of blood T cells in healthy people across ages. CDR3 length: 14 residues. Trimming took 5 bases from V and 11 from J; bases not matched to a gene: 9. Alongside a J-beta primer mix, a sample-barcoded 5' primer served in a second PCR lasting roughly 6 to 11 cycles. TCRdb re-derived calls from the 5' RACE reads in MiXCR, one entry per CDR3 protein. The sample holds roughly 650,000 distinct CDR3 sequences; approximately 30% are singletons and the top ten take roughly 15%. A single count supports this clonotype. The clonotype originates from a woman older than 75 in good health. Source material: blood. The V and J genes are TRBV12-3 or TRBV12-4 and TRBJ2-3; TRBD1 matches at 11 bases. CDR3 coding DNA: TGTGCCAGCAGTCCCCGGGACAGGGGGGGCGAGCAGTATTTT. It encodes CASSPRDRGGEQYF.